Described below is a single TCR beta chain sequence and its context. Its cognate antigen has yet to be identified. No quality values exist for individual bases; no much larger clone is one base distant. Libraries came from the immunoSEQ multiplex PCR assay. Drawn from immuneACCESS, this table holds only the in-frame rearrangements with V and J called that TCRdb kept. Clones are partly lost; checked studies trace under half to an unresolved V gene and leave the rest unexplained. In all, the sample holds over 150,000 clones, and around 87% of those were seen once. The ten largest account for roughly 1.5% of the sample. The CDR3, cysteine through phenylalanine, is 13 amino acids long. CDR3 DNA only is kept here, 39 bases in frame from base 1. At the junction V is shortened by 6 bases and J by 12 bases, with 17 bases in between. Based on the germline V gene (reference sequence), the CDR1 and CDR2 sequences are MNHNY and SVGAGI.

This specimen comes from a study of control samples from healthy donors and cancer patients (TCRdb year 2020). Source material: blood. The clonotype originates from a woman in her 50s in good health. The chain was built from TRBV6-6 and TRBJ1-4; the D gene is not confidently resolved. CDR3 reads: CASSPKGTAELFF. The DNA sequence is given as TGTGCCAGCAGCCCCAAGGGCACCGCCGAACTGTTTTTT.